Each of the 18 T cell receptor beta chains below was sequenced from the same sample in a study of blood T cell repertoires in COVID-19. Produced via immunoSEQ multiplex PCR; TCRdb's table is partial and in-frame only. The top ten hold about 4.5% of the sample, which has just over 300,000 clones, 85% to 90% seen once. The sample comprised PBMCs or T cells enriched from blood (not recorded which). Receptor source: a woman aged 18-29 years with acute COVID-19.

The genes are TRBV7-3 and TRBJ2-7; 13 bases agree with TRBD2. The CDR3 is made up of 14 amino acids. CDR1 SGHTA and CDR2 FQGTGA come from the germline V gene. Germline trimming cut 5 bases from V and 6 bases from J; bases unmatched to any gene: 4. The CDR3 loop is CASSRTSGSLEQYF. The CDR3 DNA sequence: TGTGCCAGCAGCCGGACTAGCGGGAGCCTCGAGCAGTACTTC.

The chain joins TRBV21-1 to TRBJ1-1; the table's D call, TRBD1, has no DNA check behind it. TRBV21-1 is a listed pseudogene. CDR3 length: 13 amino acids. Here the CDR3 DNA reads TGTGCCAGCAGCCCCCGGACAGGAACTGAAGCTTTCTTT. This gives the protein CASSPRTGTEAFF.

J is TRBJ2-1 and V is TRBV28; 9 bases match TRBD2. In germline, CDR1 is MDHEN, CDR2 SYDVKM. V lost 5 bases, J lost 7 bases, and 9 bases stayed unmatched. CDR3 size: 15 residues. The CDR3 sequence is CASSDRPTSGNEQFF. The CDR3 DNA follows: TGTGCCAGCAGTGATCGACCGACTAGCGGTAATGAGCAGTTCTTC. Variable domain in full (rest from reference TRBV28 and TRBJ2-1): DVKVTQSSRYLVKRTGEKVFLECVQDMDHENMFWYRQDPGLGLRLIYFSYDVKMKEKGDIPEGYSVSREKKERFSLILESASTNQTSMYLCASSDRPTSGNEQFFGPGTRLTVL.

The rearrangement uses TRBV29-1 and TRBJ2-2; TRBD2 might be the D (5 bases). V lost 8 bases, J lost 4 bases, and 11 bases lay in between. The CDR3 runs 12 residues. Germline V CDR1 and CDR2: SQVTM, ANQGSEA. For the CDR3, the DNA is TGCAGCTCCCTTCGGGGCACCGGGGAGCTGTTTTTT. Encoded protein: CSSLRGTGELFF.

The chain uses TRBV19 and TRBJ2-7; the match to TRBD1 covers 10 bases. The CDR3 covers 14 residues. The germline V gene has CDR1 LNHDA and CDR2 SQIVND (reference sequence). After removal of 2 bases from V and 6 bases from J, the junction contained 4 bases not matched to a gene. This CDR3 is CASSILGQGGEQYF. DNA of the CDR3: TGTGCCAGTAGTATATTAGGACAGGGGGGCGAGCAGTACTTC.

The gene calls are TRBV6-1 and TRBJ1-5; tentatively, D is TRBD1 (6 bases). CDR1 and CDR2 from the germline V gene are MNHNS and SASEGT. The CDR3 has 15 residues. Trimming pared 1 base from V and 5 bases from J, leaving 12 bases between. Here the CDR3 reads CASSEGSTGYQPQHF. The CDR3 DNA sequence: TGTGCCAGCAGTGAAGGGAGCACAGGGTATCAGCCCCAGCATTTT.

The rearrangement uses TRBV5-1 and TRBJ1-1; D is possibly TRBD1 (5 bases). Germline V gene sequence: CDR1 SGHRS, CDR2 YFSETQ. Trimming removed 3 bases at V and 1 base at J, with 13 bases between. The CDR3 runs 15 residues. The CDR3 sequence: CASSSTGLSNTEAFF. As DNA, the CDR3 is TGCGCCAGCAGCTCCACGGGACTTTCGAACACTGAAGCTTTCTTT.

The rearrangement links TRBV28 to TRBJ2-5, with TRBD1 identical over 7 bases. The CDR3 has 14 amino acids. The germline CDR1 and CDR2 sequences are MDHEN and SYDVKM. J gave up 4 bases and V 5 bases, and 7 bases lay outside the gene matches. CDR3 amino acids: CASSLLRGIETQYF. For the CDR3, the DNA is TGTGCCAGCAGTCTACTCAGGGGGATAGAGACCCAGTACTTC.

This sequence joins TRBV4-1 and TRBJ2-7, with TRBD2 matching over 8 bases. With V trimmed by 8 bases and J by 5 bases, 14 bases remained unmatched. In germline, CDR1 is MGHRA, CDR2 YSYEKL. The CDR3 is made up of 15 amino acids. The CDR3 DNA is TGCGCCAGCGCGACGGCAGGAACCGGGAGGGACGAGCAGTACTTC. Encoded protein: CASATAGTGRDEQYF.

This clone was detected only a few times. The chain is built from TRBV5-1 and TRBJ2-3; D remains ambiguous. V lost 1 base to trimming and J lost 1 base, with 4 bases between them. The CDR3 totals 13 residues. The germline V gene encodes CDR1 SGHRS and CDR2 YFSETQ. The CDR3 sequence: CASSLIGTDTQYF. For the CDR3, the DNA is TGCGCCAGCAGCTTGATCGGCACAGATACGCAGTATTTT.

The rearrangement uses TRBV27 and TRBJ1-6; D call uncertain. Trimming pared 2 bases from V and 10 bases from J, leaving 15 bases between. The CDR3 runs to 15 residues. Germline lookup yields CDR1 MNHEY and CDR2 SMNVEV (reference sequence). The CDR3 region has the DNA TGTGCCAGCAGTTTAGAGTCAGTTAACGGGTCACCCCTCCACTTT. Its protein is CASSLESVNGSPLHF.

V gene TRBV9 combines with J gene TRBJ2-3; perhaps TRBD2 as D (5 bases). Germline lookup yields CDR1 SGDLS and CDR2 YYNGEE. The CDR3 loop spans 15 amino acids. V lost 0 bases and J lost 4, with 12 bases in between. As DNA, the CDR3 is TGTGCCAGCAGCGTAGATGTCCTAGCTTCAGATACGCAGTATTTT. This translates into CASSVDVLASDTQYF.

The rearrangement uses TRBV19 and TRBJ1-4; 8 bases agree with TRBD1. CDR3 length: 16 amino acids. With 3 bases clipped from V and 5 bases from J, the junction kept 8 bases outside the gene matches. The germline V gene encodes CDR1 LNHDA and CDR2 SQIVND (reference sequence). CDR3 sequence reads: CASSMRFTGGNEKLFF. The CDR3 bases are TGTGCCAGTAGTATGAGGTTCACAGGGGGGAATGAAAAACTGTTTTTT.

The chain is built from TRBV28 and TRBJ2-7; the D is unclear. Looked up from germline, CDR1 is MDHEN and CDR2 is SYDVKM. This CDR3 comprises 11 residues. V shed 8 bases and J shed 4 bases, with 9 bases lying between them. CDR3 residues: CASPAGYEQYF. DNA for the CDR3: TGTGCCAGCCCTGCCGGGTACGAGCAGTACTTC. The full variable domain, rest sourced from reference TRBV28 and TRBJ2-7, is DVKVTQSSRYLVKRTGEKVFLECVQDMDHENMFWYRQDPGLGLRLIYFSYDVKMKEKGDIPEGYSVSREKKERFSLILESASTNQTSMYLCASPAGYEQYFGPGTRLTVT.

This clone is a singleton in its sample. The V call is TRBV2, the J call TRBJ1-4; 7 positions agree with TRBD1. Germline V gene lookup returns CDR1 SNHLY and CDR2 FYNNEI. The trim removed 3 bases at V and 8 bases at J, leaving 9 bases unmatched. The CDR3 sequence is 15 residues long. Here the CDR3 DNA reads TGTGCCAGCAGTGAGGAACAGGGGCGAGCCGAAAAACTGTTTTTT. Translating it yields CASSEEQGRAEKLFF.

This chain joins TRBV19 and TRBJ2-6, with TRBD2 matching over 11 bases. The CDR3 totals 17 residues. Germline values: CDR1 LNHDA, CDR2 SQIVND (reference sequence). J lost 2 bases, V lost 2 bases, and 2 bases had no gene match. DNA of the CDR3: TGTGCCAGTAGTATAACTAGCGGGAGCCCTGGGGCCAACGTCCTGACTTTC. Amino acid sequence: CASSITSGSPGANVLTF.

The chain's CDR3 is CASSQDATGQLASYNSPLHF. The CDR3 region has the DNA TGTGCCAGCAGCCAAGACGCGACAGGGCAACTAGCTTCCTATAATTCACCCCTCCACTTT. The chain uses TRBV3-1 (or the pseudogene TRBV3-2) and TRBJ1-6; TRBD1 aligns across 7 bases. This CDR3 comprises 20 residues. Germline-derived CDR1 and CDR2 are LGHDT and YNNKEL (reference sequence). The V and J ends lost 0 bases and 1 base, in that order; junction bases with no gene match: 12.

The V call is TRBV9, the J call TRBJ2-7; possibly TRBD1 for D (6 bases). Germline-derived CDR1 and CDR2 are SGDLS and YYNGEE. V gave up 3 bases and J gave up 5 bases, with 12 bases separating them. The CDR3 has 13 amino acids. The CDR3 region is CASSAQGYHEQYF. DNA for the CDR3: TGTGCCAGCAGCGCCCAGGGGTACCACGAGCAGTACTTC.